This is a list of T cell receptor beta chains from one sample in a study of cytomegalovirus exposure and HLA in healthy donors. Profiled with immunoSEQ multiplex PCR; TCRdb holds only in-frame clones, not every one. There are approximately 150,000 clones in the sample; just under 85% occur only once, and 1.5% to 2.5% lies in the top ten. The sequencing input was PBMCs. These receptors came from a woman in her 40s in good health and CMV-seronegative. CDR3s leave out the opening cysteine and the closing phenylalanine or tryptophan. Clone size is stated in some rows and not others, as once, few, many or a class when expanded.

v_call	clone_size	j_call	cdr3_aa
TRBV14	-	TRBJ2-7	ASSPRTSGSYEQY
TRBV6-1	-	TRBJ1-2	ASSELGDSHLYGYT
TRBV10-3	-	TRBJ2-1	AIRDTSSYNEQF
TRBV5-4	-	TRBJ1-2	ASSLDRALSEGYT
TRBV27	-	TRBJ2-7	ASSLLAGAYEQY
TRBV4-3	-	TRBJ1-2	ASSLQGVGYT
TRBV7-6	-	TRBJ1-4	ASSIGTRGNHEKLF
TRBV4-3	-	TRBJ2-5	ASSSRSSFQETQY
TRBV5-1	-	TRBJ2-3	ASSLVTGADTQY
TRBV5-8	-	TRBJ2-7	ASSSQGATYEQY
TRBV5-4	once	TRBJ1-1	ASSSKSGDTEAF
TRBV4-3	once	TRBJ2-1	ASSQGPSGSSYNEQF
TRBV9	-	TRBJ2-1	ASSVDGRLNLYNEQF
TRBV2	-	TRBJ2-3	ASNGRQGDTQY
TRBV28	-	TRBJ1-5	ASSLLGGQGKDQPQH
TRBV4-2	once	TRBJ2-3	ASSQDYRRNASTDTQY